This TCR beta chain originates from a study of control samples from healthy donors and cancer patients. Produced via immunoSEQ multiplex PCR; TCRdb's table is partial and in-frame only. The sample lists 150,000 to 200,000 clones; roughly 93% were seen once. This CDR3 has 14 residues. The germline V gene has CDR1 LGHDT and CDR2 YNNKEL (reference sequence). V lost 3 bases to trimming and J lost 5 bases, with 13 bases between them. The TCR originated in a young man in good health. This chain uses TRBV3-1 (or the pseudogene TRBV3-2) with TRBJ2-5; TRBD1 or TRBD2 may be the D gene (5 bases each). What was sequenced was blood. The CDR3 sequence: CASSQPGRWETQYF. In nucleotides, the CDR3 is TGTGCCAGCAGCCAGCCGGGGCGATGGGAGACCCAGTACTTC.